The sequence of this T cell receptor (beta chain) was determined in a study of T cell responses to AZD1222 COVID-19 vaccine (dated by TCRdb to the early 2020s). Regarding the research as a whole: A total of 230 to 250 trial participants underwent TCR sequencing, of whom roughly 210 received two doses of AZD1222 and around 26 received two doses of the MenACWY control vaccine. Trial participants were enrolled into age subgroups of 18-55, 56-69 and 70-plus years, which contained 148, 28 and 57 TCR-sequenced participants, respectively. General conclusions and limits of the study: In the small 56-69-year group, the increase in depth fell short of significance, most likely because of low power. After two AZD1222 doses, spike-specific TCR breadth and depth were significantly higher than at day 0 and than in MenACWY recipients. Conclusions about previously exposed vaccinees are limited because only five or six AZD1222 recipients were SARS-CoV-2 seropositive at baseline. Epitopes outside the regions mutated in the B.1.351 and B.1.1.7 variants were reportedly recognized by nearly half of the unique spike-specific TCRs. Participants were mostly white British, with more females than males. The authors suggested clonal diversity may have been underestimated. The vaccine-associated CD4 TCRs covered the entire spike protein, and the dominant responses fell in regions 160-218 and 743-854. Because no day 14 peak-response samples were available, the repertoires could be characterized only after the peak T cell response.

Comment on this clone: Its antigen is still unknown. No base quality information exists; no much larger clone differs at one position.

The CDR3, from cysteine to phenylalanine, totals 12 residues. Of all the DNA, just the CDR3 is kept, 36 bases in frame from base 1. V is shortened by 6 bases, J by 1 base, and the region joining them spans 3 bases. The CDR3 regions of human TCRbeta chains were analyzed by immunosequencing. In the source study's methods: Repertoire TCRs were matched against a reference library of SARS-CoV-2-specific TCRs generated with the MIRA antigen-specificity platform. Breadth was defined as the fraction of unique TCRs that were SARS-CoV-2-associated. Depth was defined as the fraction of total T cells that were SARS-CoV-2-associated. Using the MIRA data, each spike-specific TCR was mapped to the spike region that the TCR reacts to and placed in a CD4 or CD8 class. Log10-transformed breadth and depth values were compared by one-way ANOVA with Sidak's multiple comparisons tests. TCRdb retrieved this table from immuneACCESS and kept in-frame rearrangements only. Not all clones are present; in checked studies, unresolved V genes account for under half, and no reason is known for the remainder. V, J and clone size were drawn from that table, and D and trimming were deduced from the DNA. The sample table contains approximately 150,000 clones; only one count was recorded for approximately 91% of them. The ten most abundant clones make up about 4.9% of the sample.

In the paper's terms, the time point label means: about 28 days (+/-7) after the second vaccine dose. The label giving this sample's treatment or condition can be read as: meningococcal conjugate vaccine given as trial control. Vaccinee samples were obtained from the UK trials COV001 and COV002, which included a single-blind randomized controlled phase 2/3 trial of AZD1222 (ChAdOx1 nCoV-19) in healthy adults. For TCRbeta chain sequencing, PBMC samples from trial participants were taken at day 0 and at day 28 after the second dose. The sample consisted of peripheral blood, taken 28 days after the second dose of the MenACWY control vaccine. This receptor was identified in an adult who received the MenACWY meningococcal vaccine as a control. The chain uses TRBV12-3 or TRBV12-4 and TRBJ2-2, with the D gene too uncertain to name. The sequenced DNA: TGTGCCAGCAGCATGAACACCGGGGAGCTGTTTTTT. Its protein is CASSMNTGELFF.